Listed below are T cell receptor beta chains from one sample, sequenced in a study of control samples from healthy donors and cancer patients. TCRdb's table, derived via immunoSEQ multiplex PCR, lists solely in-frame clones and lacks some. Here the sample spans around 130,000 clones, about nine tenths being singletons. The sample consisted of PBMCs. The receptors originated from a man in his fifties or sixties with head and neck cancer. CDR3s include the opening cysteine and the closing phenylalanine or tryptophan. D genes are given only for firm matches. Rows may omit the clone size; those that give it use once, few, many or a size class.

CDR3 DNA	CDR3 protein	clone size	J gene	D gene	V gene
TGTGCCAGCAGCTTAAGACAGGGAGGAGGCGAGCAGTACTTC	CASSLRQGGGEQYF	-	TRBJ2-7	-	TRBV13
TGTGCCAGCAGCGTAGGCGGTCTAGCGGGGGTCAATGAGCAGTTCTTC	CASSVGGLAGVNEQFF	-	TRBJ2-1	TRBD2	TRBV9
TGTGCTAGTGGTTGGGGTGCCGACTTCCAAGAGACCCAGTACTTC	CASGWGADFQETQYF	once	TRBJ2-5	-	TRBV12-5
TGTGCCAGTAGTCCCCCCAGGGGAATCACCGGGGAGCTGTTTTTT	CASSPPRGITGELFF	-	TRBJ2-2	-	TRBV19
TGCAGCGTTACTTCAGGGGAGGGTGTGGGGGAGCAGTACTTC	CSVTSGEGVGEQYF	-	TRBJ2-7	-	TRBV29-1
TGCGCCAGCAGTGAGCGGAGGGAAGGAAACGAGCAGTACTTC	CASSERREGNEQYF	-	TRBJ2-7	-	TRBV10-1
TGTGCCACCAGCCGTAAAAAGACCTACAATGAGCAGTTCTTC	CATSRKKTYNEQFF	-	TRBJ2-1	-	TRBV15
TGCGCCAGCAGCGGCCTGGGGGGACAGGGGCAAATTAATGAAAAACTGTTTTTT	CASSGLGGQGQINEKLFF	-	TRBJ1-4	TRBD1	TRBV4-1
TGTGCCAGCAGCCCCACACAGGGGAAGAACACTGAAGCTTTCTTT	CASSPTQGKNTEAFF	-	TRBJ1-1	TRBD1	TRBV5-5
TGTGCCAGCAGCTTAGGGCGGACGGCATACAATGAGCAGTTCTTC	CASSLGRTAYNEQFF	-	TRBJ2-1	-	TRBV7-9
TGTGCCAGTAGTTCCTCCCTGGGCGGGAGCACTGAAGCTTTCTTT	CASSSSLGGSTEAFF	-	TRBJ1-1	-	TRBV19
TGCGCCAGCAGCCAAGATCATAATGCAGGGAGATTAGGTGGCTACACCTTC	CASSQDHNAGRLGGYTF	-	TRBJ1-2	-	TRBV4-1
TGTGCCAGCAGTGAAGGGACAATCAGGACCGGGGAGCTGTTTTTT	CASSEGTIRTGELFF	-	TRBJ2-2	-	TRBV6-1
TGCGCCAGCAGCTTGGGACAGGGGGGGATCTATGGCTACACCTTC	CASSLGQGGIYGYTF	-	TRBJ1-2	TRBD1	TRBV5-1
TGCGCCAGCAGCTTCGGATCGAACACTGAAGCTTTCTTT	CASSFGSNTEAFF	-	TRBJ1-1	-	TRBV5-1
TGTGCCAGTGGATTGCCGGGGGGGGCCGCATTGAGTGGCTACACCTTC	CASGLPGGAALSGYTF	few	TRBJ1-2	-	TRBV19
TGTGCCAGCAGTGGGGACCTGGTCAGCTCCTACAATGAGCAGTTCTTC	CASSGDLVSSYNEQFF	-	TRBJ2-1	-	TRBV2
TGCGCCAGCAGTGAGAGTGGCAGGGTAACTGGAAACACCATATATTTT	CASSESGRVTGNTIYF	few	TRBJ1-3	-	TRBV10-2
TGTGCCAGCAGCCCGGGACAGCTCCAGGACTATGGCTACACCTTC	CASSPGQLQDYGYTF	-	TRBJ1-2	TRBD1	TRBV5-8
TGTGCCAGCAGTTTAAGGGTAGCGGGGGGGCGAGAGACCCAGTACTTC	CASSLRVAGGRETQYF	-	TRBJ2-5	TRBD2	TRBV27
TGTGCCAGCAGCCAAGTGGAGACAGGGAGGAACACTGAAGCTTTCTTT	CASSQVETGRNTEAFF	-	TRBJ1-1	TRBD1	TRBV3-1/TRBV3-2
TGTGCCAGCAGCTTAGAATCGGCAACAAACACTGAAGCTTTCTTT	CASSLESATNTEAFF	few	TRBJ1-1	-	TRBV11-2
TGTGCCAGCAGCCCTGGGGGGCGGTACACTGAAGCTTTCTTT	CASSPGGRYTEAFF	-	TRBJ1-1	-	TRBV5-4
TGTGCCAGCAGTTACGGGGCCGGACAAGAGACCCAGTACTTC	CASSYGAGQETQYF	-	TRBJ2-5	-	TRBV6-5
TGTGCCAGCAGCTGGGAGACGGGGGACTACACCTTC	CASSWETGDYTF	once	TRBJ1-2	-	TRBV7-9
TGTGCCAGCAGCCAACTACTCGTGACTAGCGGGAGAATTGAGCAGTTCTTC	CASSQLLVTSGRIEQFF	-	TRBJ2-1	TRBD2	TRBV14
TGTGCCAGCAGACGACAGGGTGCCGAGCAGTACTTC	CASRRQGAEQYF	-	TRBJ2-7	TRBD1	TRBV12-3/TRBV12-4
TGTGCCAGCAGCCCCGGACAGGGGGCGTACGAGCAGTACTTC	CASSPGQGAYEQYF	-	TRBJ2-7	TRBD1	TRBV27
TGTGCCAGCAGCTTAGAAAGGGGGCAAGAGACCCAGTACTTC	CASSLERGQETQYF	-	TRBJ2-5	-	TRBV5-5
TGTGCCAGCAGCACAGGGGCCTACGAGCAGTACTTC	CASSTGAYEQYF	-	TRBJ2-7	TRBD1	TRBV7-8
TGTGCCAGCAGCTTAGTGGATGAGCAGTTCTTC	CASSLVDEQFF	-	TRBJ2-1	-	TRBV7-2
TGCGCCAGCAGCTTGCGGGACGGATACAATGAGCAGTTCTTC	CASSLRDGYNEQFF	-	TRBJ2-1	-	TRBV5-1
TGTGCCAGCAGTTTATACGGTAGCGGGAGATCCAATGAGCAGTTCTTC	CASSLYGSGRSNEQFF	-	TRBJ2-1	TRBD2	TRBV27
TGTGCCAGCAGGCGATCAGAAATCTCCTATAATTCACCCCTCCACTTT	CASRRSEISYNSPLHF	-	TRBJ1-6	-	TRBV2
TGCGCCAGCAGCTTGGGAGGACAGGGGTCACCCCTCCACTTT	CASSLGGQGSPLHF	-	TRBJ1-6	TRBD1	TRBV5-1
TGTGCCAGCAGCTTCTCGGGGGCTAACGAGCAGTACTTC	CASSFSGANEQYF	-	TRBJ2-7	-	TRBV11-3
TGTGCCAGCAGTGAATGGGGACAGCGCACAGATACGCAGTATTTT	CASSEWGQRTDTQYF	once	TRBJ2-3	TRBD1	TRBV6-1
TGTGCCATGGGCGGAAACACCATATATTTT	CAMGGNTIYF	-	TRBJ1-3	-	TRBV10-3
TGTGCCAGCAGGGAGGCGGGGACTGAAGCTTTCTTT	CASREAGTEAFF	few	TRBJ1-1	-	TRBV27
TGTGCCAGTAGTATGGGTCACAGCTACGAGCAGTACTTC	CASSMGHSYEQYF	-	TRBJ2-7	-	TRBV19
TGTGCCAGCAGCCCGGTGGGCAGAGGAGAAGAGACCCAGTACTTC	CASSPVGRGEETQYF	-	TRBJ2-5	-	TRBV7-6
TGTGCCAGCAGCATAGGGGAGGCAACTAATGAAAAACTGTTTTTT	CASSIGEATNEKLFF	-	TRBJ1-4	-	TRBV13
TGTGCCAGCAGCCGCCGGGACCCCAACACCGGGGAGCTGTTTTTT	CASSRRDPNTGELFF	-	TRBJ2-2	-	TRBV2
TGTGCCAGCAGTGATGCGGCCCCAAACTACAATGAGCAGTTCTTC	CASSDAAPNYNEQFF	-	TRBJ2-1	-	TRBV6-1
TGTGCCAGCAGCCAAGTGGGGAACACTGAAGCTTTCTTT	CASSQVGNTEAFF	-	TRBJ1-1	-	TRBV3-1/TRBV3-2
TGTGCCACCAGCAGAGACGTCCAGCAAGAGACCCAGTACTTC	CATSRDVQQETQYF	once	TRBJ2-5	-	TRBV15
TGTGCCAGCTGGGTGGGGACTGAAGCTTTCTTT	CASWVGTEAFF	-	TRBJ1-1	-	TRBV12-3/TRBV12-4
TGTGCCAGCAGCTTTGGGACTTCAACGCAGTATTTT	CASSFGTSTQYF	few	TRBJ2-3	-	TRBV7-2
TGTGCCAGTAGTATGACAGGGGTGGACGGCTACACCTTC	CASSMTGVDGYTF	few	TRBJ1-2	TRBD1	TRBV19